Below, 15 T cell receptor beta chains from the same sample are listed, as sequenced in a study of blood T cell repertoires in COVID-19. Clones were read by immunoSEQ multiplex PCR, and TCRdb kept only the in-frame ones, dropping some. The repertoire holds roughly 160,000 clones, with roughly 84% as singletons. The source material was peripheral blood. Source of these receptors: a woman aged 60-75 years with acute or convalescent COVID-19.

The V call is TRBV5-1, the J call TRBJ1-6, with no clear D. Trimming removed 0 bases from V and 7 bases from J, with 11 bases in between. CDR1 SGHRS and CDR2 YFSETQ come from the germline V gene. This CDR3 is built from 15 residues. CDR3 DNA sequence: TGCGCCAGCAGCTTGGGTGAGGCTCTAAATTCACCCCTCCACTTT. It translates to CASSLGEALNSPLHF.

The chain uses TRBV11-3 and TRBJ2-5, with 9 bases matching TRBD1. The CDR3 loop spans 19 amino acids. Germline values: CDR1 SGHNT, CDR2 YENEEA. After removal of 3 bases from V and 2 bases from J, the junction contained 16 bases not matched to a gene. The CDR3 DNA reads TGTGCCAGCAGCTTTAGAAAGAGAATCGGGGACAGGGCACAAGAGACCCAGTACTTC. Its protein is CASSFRKRIGDRAQETQYF. Full variable domain (missing parts from reference TRBV11-3 and TRBJ2-5): EAGVVQSPRYKIIEKKQPVAFWCNPISGHNTLYWYLQNLGQGPELLIRYENEEAVDDSQLPKDRFSAERLKGVDSTLKIQPAELGDSAVYLCASSFRKRIGDRAQETQYFGPGTRLLVL.

The chain is built from TRBV7-2 and TRBJ2-1, with a tentative D call TRBD2 (5 bases). CDR3 length equals 13 residues. Germline CDR1 and CDR2: SGHTA and FQGNSA. Between the trimmed V and J ends, which lost 5 bases and 4 bases, there was a span of 9 bases. CDR3 sequence: CASSPSPYNEQFF. For the CDR3, the DNA is TGTGCCAGCAGCCCTAGCCCTTACAATGAGCAGTTCTTC.

This sequence joins TRBV9 and TRBJ2-5; 13 bases fit TRBD2. Germline assignment: CDR1 SGDLS and CDR2 YYNGEE. CDR3 length: 16 amino acids. Trimming took 3 bases from V and 7 from J; bases not matched to a gene: 9. Here the CDR3 reads CASSAQTSGGLRTQYF. CDR3 DNA sequence: TGTGCCAGCAGCGCCCAGACTAGCGGGGGGCTAAGGACCCAGTACTTC.

The V gene is TRBV19, the J gene TRBJ1-2; D unresolved. This CDR3 spans 15 amino acids. V gave up 0 bases and J gave up 6 bases, with 14 bases separating them. Looked up from germline, CDR1 is LNHDA and CDR2 is SQIVND (reference sequence). The CDR3: CASSIDLAGIDGYTF. The CDR3 DNA follows: TGTGCCAGTAGTATAGATCTGGCCGGGATTGATGGCTACACCTTC.

The chain links TRBV7-6 to TRBJ1-1; 8 bases are a match to TRBD1. There are 15 residues in the CDR3. Germline CDR1 SGHVS, CDR2 FNYEAQ. V lost 1 base to trimming and J lost 5 bases; unmatched junction nucleotides: 6. The CDR3 protein is CASSLGSGGGTEAFF. The CDR3 nucleotides are TGTGCCAGCAGCTTAGGTTCAGGGGGCGGGACTGAAGCTTTCTTT.

In its sample, this clone was seen a few times. The chain employs TRBV6-5 and TRBJ1-6, with unresolved D. The CDR3 loop spans 13 amino acids. V lost 7 bases and J lost 9, with 13 bases in between. Per germline, CDR1 MNHEY and CDR2 SVGAGI. In DNA form, the CDR3 reads TGTGCCAGCAACTTGGACCGGGGTTCACCCCTCCACTTT. Residues: CASNLDRGSPLHF.

The CDR3 DNA sequence: TGCGCCAGCAGCCAAGCCTCTGGGACAGGCGGACGCGGCGAGCAGTACTTC. The encoded protein is CASSQASGTGGRGEQYF. The V call is TRBV4-3, the J call TRBJ2-7; 8 positions match TRBD1. V lost 1 base and J lost 6; bases outside the gene matches: 14. Germline lookup yields CDR1 LGHNA and CDR2 YSLEER. This CDR3 region has 17 residues.

The genes are TRBV19 and TRBJ1-4; D might be TRBD1 (6 bases). Germline V gene sequence: CDR1 LNHDA, CDR2 SQIVND (reference sequence). V lost 8 bases and J 8 bases, leaving 15 bases between the germline ends. The CDR3 is 13 amino acids. CDR3 loop: CASQRTVQEKLFF. The DNA of the CDR3 is TGTGCCAGTCAAAGGACAGTTCAGGAAAAACTGTTTTTT.

V and J are TRBV5-8 and TRBJ1-1; TRBD1 matches at 7 bases. Germline trimming cut 4 bases from V and 1 base from J; bases unmatched to any gene: 10. CDR1 is SGHTS, CDR2 YDEGEE, per germline. The CDR3 sequence is 16 residues long. The CDR3 DNA sequence: TGTGCCAGCAGCCCGGAGGTCGGGACAGCGAACACTGAAGCTTTCTTT. It translates to CASSPEVGTANTEAFF.

This clone was picked up a small number of times. The CDR3 bases are TGCAGTGCTAGTGATTTCGGGGTTACTAATGAAAAACTGTTTTTT. Its protein product is CSASDFGVTNEKLFF. The genes are TRBV20-1 and TRBJ1-4, with D hard to call. V lost 3 bases to trimming and J lost 2 bases, with 13 bases between them. The V gene's germline CDR1 is DFQATT and CDR2 SNEGSKA (reference sequence). The CDR3 covers 15 residues.

V gene TRBV19 combines with J gene TRBJ1-1; D call uncertain. Trimming cost V 5 bases and J 2 bases, with 21 bases left between them. From germline, CDR1 is LNHDA and CDR2 SQIVND (reference sequence). This CDR3 comprises 17 residues. CDR3 residues: CASSHTAPTGRNTEAFF. CDR3 DNA: TGTGCCAGTAGTCATACCGCCCCTACGGGGAGAAACACTGAAGCTTTCTTT.

The V gene is TRBV5-1, the J gene TRBJ2-7; maybe TRBD1 (5 bases). V was cut by 3 bases and J by 3 bases, with 10 bases left in between. The length of the CDR3 is 13 residues. The germline gives CDR1 SGHRS, CDR2 YFSETQ. CDR3 protein: CASSSPGYYEQYF. The CDR3 region has the DNA TGCGCCAGCAGCTCCCCAGGGTACTACGAGCAGTACTTC.

The chain carries TRBV5-4 and TRBJ1-1; 11 bases match TRBD1. The germline CDR1 and CDR2 sequences are SGHNT and YYREEE (reference sequence). The V and J ends lost 3 bases and 3 bases, in that order; junction bases with no gene match: 10. CDR3 length equals 17 residues. The CDR3 bases are TGTGCCAGCAGCTCCGGACAGGGGGCGAGCTTGTACACTGAAGCTTTCTTT. It is translated as CASSSGQGASLYTEAFF.

The chain employs TRBV2 and TRBJ2-1; 9 nucleotides agree with TRBD2. Per germline, CDR1 SNHLY and CDR2 FYNNEI. Germline trimming cut 3 bases from V and 3 bases from J; bases unmatched to any gene: 3. The CDR3 sequence is 15 residues long. The DNA for the CDR3 is TGTGCCAGCAGTGAGAGCGGGGGGTTCTACAATGAGCAGTTCTTC. Its protein product is CASSESGGFYNEQFF.